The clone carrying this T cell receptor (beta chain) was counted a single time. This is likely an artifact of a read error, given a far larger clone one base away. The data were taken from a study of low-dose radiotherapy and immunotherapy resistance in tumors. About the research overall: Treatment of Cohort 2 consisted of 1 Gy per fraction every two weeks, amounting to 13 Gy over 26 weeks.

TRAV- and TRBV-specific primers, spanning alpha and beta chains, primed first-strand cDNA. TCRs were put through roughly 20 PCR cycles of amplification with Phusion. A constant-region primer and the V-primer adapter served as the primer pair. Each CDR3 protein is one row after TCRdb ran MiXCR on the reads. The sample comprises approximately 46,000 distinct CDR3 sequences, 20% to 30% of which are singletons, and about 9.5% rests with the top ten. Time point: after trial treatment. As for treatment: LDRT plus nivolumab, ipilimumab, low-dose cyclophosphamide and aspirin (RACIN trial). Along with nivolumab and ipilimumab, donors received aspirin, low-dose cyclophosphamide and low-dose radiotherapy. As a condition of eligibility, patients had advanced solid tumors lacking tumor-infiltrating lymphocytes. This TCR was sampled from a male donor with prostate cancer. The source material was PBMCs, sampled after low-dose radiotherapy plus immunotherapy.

Here the CDR3 DNA reads TGTGCCAGCTCACCACTGTCGGGGGATACCTACGAGCAGTACTTC. Amino acids: CASSPLSGDTYEQYF. The chain joins TRBV19 to TRBJ2-7, with D possibly matching TRBD2 (6 bases). Trimming removed 9 bases from V and 2 bases from J, with 20 bases in between. The CDR3 runs to 15 residues. CDR1 and CDR2 (germline): LNHDA, SQIVND (reference sequence).